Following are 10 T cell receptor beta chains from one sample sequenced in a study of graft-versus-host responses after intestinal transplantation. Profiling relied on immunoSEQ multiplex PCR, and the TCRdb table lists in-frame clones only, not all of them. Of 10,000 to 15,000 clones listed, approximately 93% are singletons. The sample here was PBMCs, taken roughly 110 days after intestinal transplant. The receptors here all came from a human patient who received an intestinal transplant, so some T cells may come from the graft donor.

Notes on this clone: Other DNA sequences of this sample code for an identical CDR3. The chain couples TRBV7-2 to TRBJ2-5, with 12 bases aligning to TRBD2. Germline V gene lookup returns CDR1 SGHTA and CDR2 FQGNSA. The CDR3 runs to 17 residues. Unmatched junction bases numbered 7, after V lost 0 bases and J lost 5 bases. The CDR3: CASSLAPRLAGAETQYF. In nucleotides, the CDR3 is TGTGCCAGCAGCTTAGCCCCTCGACTAGCGGGAGCTGAGACCCAGTACTTC.

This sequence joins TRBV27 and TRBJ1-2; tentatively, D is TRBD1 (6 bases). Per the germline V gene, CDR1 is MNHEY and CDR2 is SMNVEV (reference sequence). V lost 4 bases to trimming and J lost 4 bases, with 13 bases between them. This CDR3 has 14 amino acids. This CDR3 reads CASSSEGGTYGYTF. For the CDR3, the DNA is TGTGCCAGCAGTTCCGAGGGGGGAACCTATGGCTACACCTTC.

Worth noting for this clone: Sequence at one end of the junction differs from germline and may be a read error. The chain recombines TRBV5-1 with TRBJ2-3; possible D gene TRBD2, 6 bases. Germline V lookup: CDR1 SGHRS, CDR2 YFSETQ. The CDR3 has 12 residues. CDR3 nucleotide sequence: TGTGCCAGCAGCCTCGGAGGGAGAACGCAGTATTTT. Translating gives CASSLGGRTQYF.

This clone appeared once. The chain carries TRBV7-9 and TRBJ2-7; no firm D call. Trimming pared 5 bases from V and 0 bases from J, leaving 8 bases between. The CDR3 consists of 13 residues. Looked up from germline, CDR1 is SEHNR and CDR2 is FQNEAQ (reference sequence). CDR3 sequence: CASSGRSSYEQYF. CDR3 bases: TGTGCCAGCAGCGGAAGAAGCTCCTACGAGCAGTACTTC.

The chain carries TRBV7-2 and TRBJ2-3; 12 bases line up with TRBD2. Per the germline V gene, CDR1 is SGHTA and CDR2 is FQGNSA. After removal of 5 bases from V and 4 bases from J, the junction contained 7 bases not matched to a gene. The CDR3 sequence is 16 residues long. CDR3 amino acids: CASSPRLAGEPDTQYF. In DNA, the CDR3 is TGTGCCAGCAGCCCACGACTAGCGGGAGAGCCAGATACGCAGTATTTT. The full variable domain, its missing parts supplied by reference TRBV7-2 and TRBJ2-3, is GAGVSQSPSNKVTEKGKDVELRCDPISGHTALYWYRQSLGQGLEFLIYFQGNSAPDKSGLPSDRFSAERTGGSVSTLTIQRTQQEDSAVYLCASSPRLAGEPDTQYFGPGTRLTVL.

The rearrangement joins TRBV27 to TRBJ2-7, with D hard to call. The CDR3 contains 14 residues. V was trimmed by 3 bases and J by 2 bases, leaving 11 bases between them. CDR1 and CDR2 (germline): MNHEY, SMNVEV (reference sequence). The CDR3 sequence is CASSLSVRAYEQYF. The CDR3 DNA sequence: TGTGCCAGCAGTTTGTCGGTACGAGCCTACGAGCAGTACTTC.

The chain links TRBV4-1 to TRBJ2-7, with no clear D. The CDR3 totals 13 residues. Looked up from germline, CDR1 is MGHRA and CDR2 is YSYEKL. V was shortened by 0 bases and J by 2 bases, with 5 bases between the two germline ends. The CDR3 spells CASSQDSTYEQYF. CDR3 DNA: TGCGCCAGCAGCCAAGACAGTACCTACGAGCAGTACTTC.

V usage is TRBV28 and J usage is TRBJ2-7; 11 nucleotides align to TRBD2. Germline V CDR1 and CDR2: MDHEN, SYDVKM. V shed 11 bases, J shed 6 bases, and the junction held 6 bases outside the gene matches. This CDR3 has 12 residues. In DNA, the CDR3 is TGTGCCGGGGGACTAGCGGTTTGCGAGCAGTACTTC. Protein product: CAGGLAVCEQYF.

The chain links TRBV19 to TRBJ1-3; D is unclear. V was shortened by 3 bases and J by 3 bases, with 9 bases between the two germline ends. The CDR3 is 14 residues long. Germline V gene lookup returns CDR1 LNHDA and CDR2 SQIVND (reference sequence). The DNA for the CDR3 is TGTGCCAGTAGTATCCCGGGCCTTGGAAACACCATATATTTT. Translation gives CASSIPGLGNTIYF.

CDR3 nucleotide sequence: TGTGCCATCAGTGAGTCCTCTCCGGGACTAGTCCCCTACGAGCAGTACTTC. This gives the protein CAISESSPGLVPYEQYF. This rearrangement joins TRBV10-3 to TRBJ2-7, with TRBD2 identical over 8 bases. Per the germline V gene, CDR1 is ENHRY and CDR2 is SYGVKD. The CDR3 length is 17 residues. V dropped 0 bases and J dropped 2; count of bases not matched to a gene: 9.